This T cell receptor beta chain was obtained from a study of T-cell reconstitution after alpha-beta-depleted transplantation in children. Study conclusions and caveats: After transplant, at about two months, alpha-beta T cells were reportedly derived from several hundred expanded graft clones. T-cell numbers and diversity one year post-transplant derived largely from freshly generated T cells. Diversity of TCRbeta at day 60 was high in some patients, arising from surviving recipient T cells and thymic progenitors.

The length of the CDR3 is 16 residues. Germline assignment: CDR1 SQVTM and CDR2 ANQGSEA. The V gene end was trimmed by 4 bases and the J gene end by 1 base; junction bases not matched to a gene: 9. Unique molecular identifiers were incorporated into the prepared TCRbeta library. TCRdb itself ran the PCR reads through MiXCR, one entry per CDR3 protein. The data hold fewer than 700,000 distinct CDR3 sequences, with 20% to 25% observed a single time. This clonotype was seen at least ten times. Its antigen remains unidentified. The J gene is TRBJ1-1, the V gene TRBV29-1, with TRBD1 identical over 10 bases. This specimen was PBMCs, mostly from graft donor cells, taken 360 days after TCRalphabeta/CD19-depleted stem cell transplant. This receptor was taken from a boy in the first two years of life who had a stem cell transplant for acute myeloid leukemia, so the T cells may come from the graft donor. The CDR3 sequence: CSVVSLGQGTNTEAFF. In DNA form, the CDR3 reads TGCAGCGTTGTTTCCCTGGGACAGGGGACGAACACTGAAGCTTTCTTT.